Below are 12 T cell receptor beta chains sequenced from a single sample in a study of Ad26.COV2.S vaccination and SARS-CoV-2 variants (dated by TCRdb to the early 2020s). Library method: the immunoSEQ multiplex PCR assay. TCRdb re-hosts the immuneACCESS table, in-frame sequences only. Its copies lack some clones; in the studies checked, an unresolved V gene accounts for under half of them, and the cause for the rest is not known. Here the sample has 200,000 to 300,000 clones; around 87% occur a single time. Of the sample, roughly 10% falls within the top ten clones. The treatment or condition label, read with the paper, signifies: some 20 received Ad26.COV2.S at low or high dose, single or two shots; about 5 received placebo; per-sample allocation not given. For vaccine and placebo recipients, the sequenced repertoires came from samples collected on day 63 after the first injection. The sample was peripheral blood, taken in a trial of Ad26.COV2.S vaccine versus placebo. These receptors all stem from a person between 18 and 65 years old who received the Ad26.COV2.S COVID-19 vaccine or a placebo.

The rearrangement links TRBV30 to TRBJ1-2; TRBD1 matches 7 bases. Germline V gives CDR1 GTSNPN, CDR2 SVGIG (reference sequence). V was pared by 5 bases and J by 8 bases, with 5 bases of the junction left unmatched. CDR3 size: 11 residues. In DNA form, the CDR3 reads TGTGCCTGGTCAGGGGGTGTAGGCTACACCTTC. Translating gives CAWSGGVGYTF.

V usage is TRBV19 and J usage is TRBJ2-7; perhaps TRBD1 as D (5 bases). This CDR3 has 14 residues. Germline CDR1 LNHDA, CDR2 SQIVND (reference sequence). The V end was cut by 5 bases, the J end by 0 bases, with 11 bases between. CDR3 residues: CASSFQTDSYEQYF. CDR3 coding DNA: TGTGCCAGTAGTTTCCAGACAGACTCCTACGAGCAGTACTTC.

This chain connects TRBV10-3 to TRBJ2-7, with D perhaps matching TRBD1 (7 bases). Per germline, CDR1 ENHRY and CDR2 SYGVKD. CDR3 length equals 18 residues. V lost 2 bases, J lost 6 bases, and 26 bases lay in between. The CDR3 region is CAISEGGGTVGTQTEQYF. CDR3 in DNA: TGTGCCATCAGTGAGGGAGGGGGGACAGTCGGCACCCAAACCGAGCAGTACTTC.

The chain recombines TRBV11-3 with TRBJ2-5, with 12 bases that match TRBD2. The CDR3 has 15 amino acids. The germline V gene has CDR1 SGHNT and CDR2 YENEEA. Trimming cost V 4 bases and J 4 bases; bases outside gene matches: 4. The CDR3 nucleotides are TGTGCCAGCAGCTCGACTAGCGGGAGAGGAGAGACCCAGTACTTC. It yields the protein CASSSTSGRGETQYF.

This sequence joins TRBV4-3 and TRBJ2-7; D tentatively fits TRBD1 or TRBD2 (5 bases each). Germline loops: CDR1 LGHNA, CDR2 YSLEER. The CDR3 is made up of 19 amino acids. The V end was cut by 1 base, the J end by 2 bases, with 24 bases between. The CDR3 loop is CASSQVPGWDPKNPYEQYF. In DNA form, the CDR3 reads TGCGCCAGCAGCCAAGTTCCAGGGTGGGACCCCAAAAATCCCTACGAGCAGTACTTC.

V is TRBV5-1 and J is TRBJ1-5; the D gene is possibly TRBD1 (6 bases). Looked up from germline, CDR1 is SGHRS and CDR2 is YFSETQ. This CDR3 is built from 16 residues. The germline V and J ends were trimmed by 5 bases and 3 bases, with 18 bases remaining between them. The CDR3 bases are TGCGCCAGCAGTACCAGACCGGACAGTTACAATCAGCCCCAGCATTTT. Amino acids: CASSTRPDSYNQPQHF.

V gene TRBV7-9 combines with J gene TRBJ2-2; D gene unclear. Deletions cut 6 bases from V and 2 bases from J, with 19 bases between. Germline assignment: CDR1 SEHNR and CDR2 FQNEAQ (reference sequence). This CDR3 comprises 17 residues. CDR3 sequence (DNA): TGTGCCAGCAGTTCCGGAAGGGCAGGTTCAAACACCGGGGAGCTGTTTTTT. It is translated as CASSSGRAGSNTGELFF.

The chain combines TRBV18 with TRBJ2-5; 7 bases map to TRBD1. The CDR3 is 15 residues long. The V gene end was trimmed by 3 bases and the J gene end by 5 bases; junction bases not matched to a gene: 9. Per germline, CDR1 KGHSH and CDR2 LQKENI. CDR3 DNA sequence: TGTGCCAGCTCACCGCCTTCGACAGGGTTGGAGACCCAGTACTTC. It yields the protein CASSPPSTGLETQYF. Complete variable domain (other parts from reference TRBV18 and TRBJ2-5): NAGVMQNPRHLVRRRGQEARLRCSPMKGHSHVYWYRQLPEEGLKFMVYLQKENIIDESGMPKERFSAEFPKEGPSILRIQQVVRGDSAAYFCASSPPSTGLETQYFGPGTRLLVL.

The V gene is TRBV30, the J gene TRBJ1-6; D not resolved. CDR3 length equals 13 residues. V shed 0 bases and J shed 11 bases, with 11 bases lying between them. CDR1 is GTSNPN, CDR2 SVGIG, per germline (reference sequence). Here the CDR3 reads CAWSVRQAPPLHF. CDR3 DNA sequence: TGTGCCTGGAGTGTAAGGCAGGCCCCACCCCTCCACTTT. Full variable domain (rest looked up from reference TRBV30 and TRBJ1-6): SQTIHQWPATLVQPVGSPLSLECTVEGTSNPNLYWYRQAAGRGLQLLFYSVGIGQISSEVPQNLSASRPQDRQFILSSKKLLLSDSGFYLCAWSVRQAPPLHFGNGTRLTVT.

V usage is TRBV3-1 (or the pseudogene TRBV3-2) and J usage is TRBJ2-5, with D unclear. CDR1 LGHDT and CDR2 YNNKEL come from the germline V gene (reference sequence). The CDR3 contains 11 residues. V lost 6 bases, J lost 5 bases, and 7 bases lay in between. The CDR3 spells CASRELETQYF. The CDR3 region has the DNA TGTGCCAGCAGAGAGTTGGAGACCCAGTACTTC.

This clone came up many times. V gene TRBV2 combines with J gene TRBJ1-3; 7 bases fit TRBD1. V lost 6 bases, J lost 8 bases, and 16 bases stayed unmatched. This CDR3 is built from 16 residues. The V gene's germline CDR1 is SNHLY and CDR2 FYNNEI. DNA of the CDR3: TGTGCCAGCAGCTACAGACTGACAGGGATGGTGGACACCATATATTTT. Translated, it gives CASSYRLTGMVDTIYF.

This chain uses TRBV11-3 with TRBJ2-3; D call uncertain. This CDR3 comprises 15 residues. Germline V gene data show CDR1 as SGHNT and CDR2 as YENEEA. V was trimmed by 4 bases and J by 0 bases, leaving 11 bases between them. The CDR3 reads CASSSVDGSTDTQYF. The CDR3 bases are TGTGCCAGCAGCTCCGTAGATGGTAGCACAGATACGCAGTATTTT.